This TCR beta chain was observed in a study of blood T cell repertoires in COVID-19. About the research overall: COVID-19 samples collected from the United States, Italy and Spain covered acute and convalescent phases. The analysed material was cDNA or gDNA that came from T cells, B-cell-depleted T cells, or PBMCs.

In the original processing: Amplification of reference gene primers provided the estimated nucleated cell counts. Assay: immunoSEQ multiplex PCR; the TCRdb copy retains only in-frame clones and omits some. From that table come the V and J calls and clone size; the DNA was used to work out D and trimming. The sample consists of roughly 240,000 clones, 75% to 90% of them appearing once. This CDR3 is built from 13 residues. The V gene's germline CDR1 is SGHRS and CDR2 YFSETQ. The V gene end was trimmed by 2 bases and the J gene end by 7 bases; junction bases not matched to a gene: 3. Input material: peripheral blood. The chain couples TRBV5-1 to TRBJ1-1; 9 nucleotides match TRBD1. The receptor was derived from a man aged 55 to 69 who had recovered from COVID-19. The DNA for the CDR3 is TGCGCCAGCAGCTTTAACAGGGGGCGTGAAGCTTTCTTT. Amino acids: CASSFNRGREAFF.